Listed here are 32 T cell receptor beta chains from one sample, sequenced in a study of cytomegalovirus exposure and HLA in healthy donors. This PCR relied on a set of 60 Vbeta primers and 13 Jbeta primers. Some clones are missing from TCRdb's copy, which holds only in-frame ones; the method was immunoSEQ multiplex PCR. The sample carries about 110,000 clones, around 80% recorded once. The sample taken for sequencing was PBMCs. The receptors shown here come from a woman in her thirties or forties in good health and CMV-seronegative.

This sequence joins TRBV2 and TRBJ1-6; D not certain. CDR1 is SNHLY and CDR2 is FYNNEI in the germline V gene. The V gene lost 6 bases and the J gene lost 6 bases, with 6 bases spanning the gap. The CDR3 loop spans 12 amino acids. DNA for the CDR3: TGTGCCAGCAGGCCGGGTAATTCACCCCTCCACTTT. Translation: CASRPGNSPLHF.

A few counts support this clone. This chain uses TRBV10-2 with TRBJ1-2, with 9 bases identical to TRBD1. Germline-derived CDR1 and CDR2 are WSHSY and SAAADI. The CDR3 length is 15 residues. V dropped 4 bases and J dropped 4; count of bases not matched to a gene: 7. The CDR3 here is CASSGGQGSSYGYTF. DNA of the CDR3: TGCGCCAGCAGTGGGGGACAGGGATCTTCCTATGGCTACACCTTC.

The rearrangement uses TRBV7-2 and TRBJ1-1; 10 positions match TRBD1. The CDR3 is 16 amino acids. With V trimmed by 3 bases and J by 3 bases, 7 bases remained unmatched. CDR1 is SGHTA and CDR2 is FQGNSA in the germline V gene. DNA for the CDR3: TGTGCCAGCAGCTTCTGGACAGGGGGTAAGGACACTGAAGCTTTCTTT. This translates into CASSFWTGGKDTEAFF.

The chain combines TRBV7-9 with TRBJ1-4; D perhaps matches TRBD1 (6 bases). Looked up from germline, CDR1 is SEHNR and CDR2 is FQNEAQ (reference sequence). Between the trimmed V and J ends, which lost 5 bases and 8 bases, there was a span of 9 bases. The CDR3 runs 12 residues. The CDR3 region is CASSPGDEKLFF. CDR3 DNA sequence: TGTGCCAGCAGCCCAGGGGACGAAAAACTGTTTTTT.

The chain couples TRBV6-1 to TRBJ2-7; D remains ambiguous. With 10 bases removed from V and 2 bases from J, the gap between germline ends came to 18 bases. CDR3 length: 14 amino acids. CDR1 MNHNS and CDR2 SASEGT come from the germline V gene. The CDR3 DNA reads as TGTGCCATTCAAGAGAGCAGGCTTACCTACGAGCAGTACTTC. It encodes CAIQESRLTYEQYF.

This chain joins TRBV4-3 and TRBJ2-7; 7 bases fit TRBD1. The CDR3 has 16 amino acids. CDR1 is LGHNA, CDR2 YSLEER, per germline. The trim removed 0 bases at V and 0 bases at J, leaving 5 bases unmatched. CDR3 residues: CASSQDRGGPSYEQYF. CDR3 nucleotides: TGCGCCAGCAGCCAAGATAGAGGGGGCCCCTCCTACGAGCAGTACTTC.

V is TRBV18 and J is TRBJ2-7; TRBD2 matches at 9 bases. CDR3 length equals 13 residues. Per the germline V gene, CDR1 is KGHSH and CDR2 is LQKENI. J was trimmed by 6 bases and V by 5 bases; bases with no gene match: 5. The CDR3 DNA sequence: TGTGCCAGCTCAGTAGCGGGAGTTAGCGAGCAGTACTTC. It codes for CASSVAGVSEQYF.

V and J are TRBV4-3 and TRBJ2-5, with D perhaps matching TRBD2 (5 bases). The germline gives CDR1 LGHNA, CDR2 YSLEER. V lost 0 bases and J 5 bases, leaving 16 bases between the germline ends. The CDR3 loop spans 16 amino acids. CDR3 in DNA: TGCGCCAGCAGCCAAGACGTTAATGGGAGAGGGGAGACCCAGTACTTC. It specifies CASSQDVNGRGETQYF.

This sequence joins TRBV5-1 and TRBJ1-4, with 9 positions matching TRBD1. The CDR3 runs 14 residues. Trimming took 3 bases from V and 6 from J; bases not matched to a gene: 3. CDR1 is SGHRS and CDR2 is YFSETQ in the germline V gene. CDR3 protein: CASSSRDRDEKLFF. Written as DNA, the CDR3 is TGCGCCAGCAGCTCCCGGGACAGGGATGAAAAACTGTTTTTT.

The chain combines TRBV7-2 with TRBJ2-3; 7 bases agree with TRBD2. The CDR3 sequence is 15 residues long. V lost 1 base to trimming and J lost 1 base; unmatched junction nucleotides: 2. The germline V gene encodes CDR1 SGHTA and CDR2 FQGNSA. CDR3 sequence reads: CASSLGGRGTDTQYF. CDR3 nucleotide sequence: TGTGCCAGCAGCTTAGGCGGGAGAGGCACAGATACGCAGTATTTT.

This clone was observed a handful of times. The chain employs TRBV5-4 and TRBJ1-4; TRBD1 matches at 8 bases. CDR1 and CDR2 from the germline V gene are SGHNT and YYREEE (reference sequence). The CDR3 runs 16 residues. The V segment lost 1 base and the J segment 4 bases; nucleotides outside the gene matches: 6. CDR3 region: CASSLTGGSGNEKLFF. DNA of the CDR3: TGTGCCAGCAGCTTGACAGGGGGAAGCGGTAATGAAAAACTGTTTTTT. The full variable domain, with the rest looked up from reference TRBV5-4 and TRBJ1-4, is ETGVTQSPTHLIKTRGQQVTLRCSSQSGHNTVSWYQQALGQGPQFIFQYYREEENGRGNFPPRFSGLQFPNYSSELNVNALELDDSALYLCASSLTGGSGNEKLFFGSGTQLSVL.

The table lists this clone with a few counts. The chain has TRBV5-1 and TRBJ2-3; the D is unclear. CDR1 is SGHRS and CDR2 is YFSETQ in the germline V gene. This CDR3 spans 14 amino acids. The germline V and J ends were trimmed by 0 bases and 0 bases, with 5 bases remaining between them. In nucleotides, the CDR3 is TGCGCCAGCAGCTTGGCTACTAGCACAGATACGCAGTATTTT. This codes for CASSLATSTDTQYF.

This CDR3 is CASSLNPGDYEQYF. The DNA of the CDR3 is TGTGCCAGCAGCTTGAACCCAGGCGACTACGAGCAGTACTTC. The chain recombines TRBV5-6 with TRBJ2-7; D call uncertain. The CDR3 is 14 amino acids. The V and J ends lost 1 base and 3 bases respectively, with 11 bases between them. CDR1 is SGHDT and CDR2 is YYEEEE in the germline V gene.

Notes on this clone: In the same sample, other DNA sequences code for this CDR3. The V call is TRBV2, the J call TRBJ1-1; no definite D call. Trimming took off 4 bases at V and 2 bases at J, with 11 bases between the two ends. This CDR3 comprises 14 residues. Germline CDR1 reads SNHLY; CDR2 reads FYNNEI. The CDR3 loop reads CASSVSRENTEAFF. For the CDR3, the DNA is TGTGCCAGCAGTGTTAGTAGAGAAAACACTGAAGCTTTCTTT.

This chain uses TRBV30 with TRBJ1-5, with 9 bases lining up with TRBD1. The J segment lost 3 bases and the V segment lost 2 bases, leaving 5 bases of the junction unmatched. CDR3 length: 15 amino acids. Germline CDR1 reads GTSNPN; CDR2 reads SVGIG (reference sequence). The CDR3 DNA follows: TGTGCCTGGAGTTCCGGGACAGGGACCAATCAGCCCCAGCATTTT. It codes for CAWSSGTGTNQPQHF.

The chain links TRBV15 to TRBJ1-2; TRBD1 agrees at 10 bases. Germline CDR1 is LNHNV and CDR2 is YYDKDF (reference sequence). Trimming removed 0 bases from V and 4 bases from J; junction bases left unmatched: 11. The CDR3 is 18 amino acids. CDR3 DNA sequence: TGTGCCACCAGCAGAGACCTTATTCTGACAGGGGGCGCCTATGGCTACACCTTC. Encoded protein: CATSRDLILTGGAYGYTF.

V usage is TRBV19 and J usage is TRBJ1-4, with 7 bases matching TRBD1. This CDR3 region has 15 residues. V lost 7 bases to trimming and J lost 0 bases; unmatched junction nucleotides: 5. Germline lookup yields CDR1 LNHDA and CDR2 SQIVND (reference sequence). In DNA form, the CDR3 reads TGTGCCAGTATGGCCCAGGGGGCAACTAATGAAAAACTGTTTTTT. Its protein product is CASMAQGATNEKLFF.

The J gene is TRBJ1-1, the V gene TRBV9; 8 positions agree with TRBD1. The CDR3 runs to 15 residues. In germline, CDR1 is SGDLS, CDR2 YYNGEE. Trimming removed 6 bases from V and 3 bases from J; junction bases left unmatched: 10. CDR3 sequence reads: CASTPRDRGDTEAFF. The CDR3 DNA is TGTGCCAGCACCCCGCGTGACAGGGGAGACACTGAAGCTTTCTTT.

This clone occurred a few times. This sequence joins TRBV21-1 and TRBJ1-3; the table's D gene call, TRBD1, was not cross checked with the DNA. TRBV21-1 constitutes a pseudogene. The CDR3 length is 17 residues. CDR3 sequence (DNA): TGTGCCAGCAACCAAACCATGACAGGGATCGGGGGAAACACCATATATTTT. Its translation is CASNQTMTGIGGNTIYF.

The rearrangement joins TRBV28 to TRBJ1-2, with 8 bases lining up with TRBD1. The CDR3 sequence is 16 residues long. The V gene end was trimmed by 4 bases and the J gene end by 1 base; junction bases not matched to a gene: 8. The V gene's germline CDR1 is MDHEN and CDR2 SYDVKM. Here the CDR3 reads CASSSPPQGDNYGYTF. CDR3 DNA sequence: TGTGCCAGCAGTTCGCCCCCACAGGGGGATAACTATGGCTACACCTTC.

The chain carries TRBV30 and TRBJ2-3; D may be TRBD2 (6 bases). The V gene lost 3 bases and the J gene lost 4 bases, with 17 bases spanning the gap. The CDR3 spans 15 residues. Germline lookup yields CDR1 GTSNPN and CDR2 SVGIG (reference sequence). CDR3 loop: CAWSGHSGLSDTQYF. CDR3 sequence (DNA): TGTGCCTGGAGCGGGCACAGCGGGTTATCAGATACGCAGTATTTT.

This chain joins TRBV6-1 and TRBJ1-5; possibly TRBD1 for D (6 bases). Germline V gene lookup returns CDR1 MNHNS and CDR2 SASEGT. The CDR3 totals 13 residues. Trimming pared 4 bases from V and 7 bases from J, leaving 11 bases between. This CDR3 reads CASSVEGEQPQHF. The CDR3 coding sequence is TGTGCCAGCAGTGTCGAGGGGGAACAGCCCCAGCATTTT.

This clone was counted ten times or more. This chain connects TRBV4-3 to TRBJ2-3, with 9 nucleotides matching TRBD2. J was trimmed by 2 bases and V by 0 bases; bases with no gene match: 6. This CDR3 has 17 residues. From germline, CDR1 is LGHNA and CDR2 YSLEER. The DNA of the CDR3 is TGCGCCAGCAGCCAAGAGATGCGACTAGCGGCCACAGATACGCAGTATTTT. Translation: CASSQEMRLAATDTQYF.

The chain recombines TRBV11-3 with TRBJ1-1; no definite D call. The CDR3 loop spans 14 amino acids. CDR1 is SGHNT and CDR2 is YENEEA in the germline V gene. Deletions cut 4 bases from V and 3 bases from J, with 12 bases between. CDR3 sequence reads: CASSSSPGDTEAFF. As DNA, the CDR3 is TGTGCCAGCAGCTCGTCTCCGGGAGACACTGAAGCTTTCTTT.

V gene TRBV2 combines with J gene TRBJ2-5, with TRBD2 matching over 7 bases. The CDR3 sequence is 13 residues long. With 5 bases clipped from V and 5 bases from J, the junction kept 5 bases outside the gene matches. The V gene's germline CDR1 is SNHLY and CDR2 FYNNEI. The CDR3 region is CASSWTREETQYF. DNA of the CDR3: TGTGCCAGCAGTTGGACTAGAGAGGAGACCCAGTACTTC.

This clone was seen a handful of times. The chain carries TRBV6-1 and TRBJ1-5, with D unresolved. CDR3 length: 13 residues. Germline assignment: CDR1 MNHNS and CDR2 SASEGT. Trimming took off 6 bases at V and 3 bases at J, with 9 bases between the two ends. The chain's CDR3 is CASSYFFNQPQHF. The CDR3 coding sequence is TGTGCCAGCAGCTATTTCTTCAATCAGCCCCAGCATTTT.

The chain has TRBV19 and TRBJ1-1, with D hard to call. In germline, CDR1 is LNHDA, CDR2 SQIVND (reference sequence). The CDR3 spans 13 residues. V lost 4 bases and J lost 4, with 10 bases in between. In DNA, the CDR3 is TGTGCCAGTAGTACCCCAGGTAGCACTGAAGCTTTCTTT. Its protein product is CASSTPGSTEAFF. The whole variable domain, filled in from reference TRBV19 and TRBJ1-1, reads DGGITQSPKYLFRKEGQNVTLSCEQNLNHDAMYWYRQDPGQGLRLIYYSQIVNDFQKGDIAEGYSVSREKKESFPLTVTSAQKNPTAFYLCASSTPGSTEAFFGQGTRLTVV.

Written as DNA, the CDR3 is TGTGCCAGCAGCTTGTTAGGGACACCTAATGAAAAACTGTTTTTT. It yields the protein CASSLLGTPNEKLFF. The V gene is TRBV5-4, the J gene TRBJ1-4, with D possibly matching TRBD1 (6 bases). The CDR3 is made up of 15 amino acids. The germline V and J ends were trimmed by 1 base and 3 bases, with 10 bases remaining between them. Per germline, CDR1 SGHNT and CDR2 YYREEE (reference sequence).

The chain recombines TRBV28 with TRBJ1-1, with D possibly TRBD1 on 5 matching bases. The CDR3 extends over 14 amino acids. Trimming took off 5 bases at V and 4 bases at J, with 14 bases between the two ends. Germline CDR1 and CDR2: MDHEN and SYDVKM. The CDR3 bases are TGTGCCAGCAGTGGGGGGATTTTGGGCACTGAAGCTTTCTTT. Translation: CASSGGILGTEAFF.

V gene TRBV21-1 combines with J gene TRBJ1-4. TRBV21-1 is a pseudogene. The CDR3 loop spans 18 amino acids. The CDR3 sequence: CASSPHETPVTTNEKLFF. In DNA, the CDR3 is TGTGCCAGCAGCCCTCACGAAACTCCTGTAACTACTAATGAAAAACTGTTTTTT.

The gene calls are TRBV28 and TRBJ1-5; D is possibly TRBD1 (6 bases). This CDR3 comprises 16 residues. The V end lost 2 bases, the J end lost 5 bases, and 16 bases lay between the germline ends. Germline V lookup: CDR1 MDHEN, CDR2 SYDVKM. The CDR3 region is CASSLETGLLYQPQHF. CDR3 DNA: TGTGCCAGCAGTTTAGAGACAGGCCTATTGTATCAGCCCCAGCATTTT.

The gene calls are TRBV30 and TRBJ1-6; the D is unclear. With 0 bases removed from V and 0 bases from J, the gap between germline ends came to 6 bases. Per the germline V gene, CDR1 is GTSNPN and CDR2 is SVGIG (reference sequence). CDR3 length: 15 residues. The CDR3 DNA follows: TGTGCCTGGAGTGTACAGAGCTCCTATAATTCACCCCTCCACTTT. As protein: CAWSVQSSYNSPLHF.